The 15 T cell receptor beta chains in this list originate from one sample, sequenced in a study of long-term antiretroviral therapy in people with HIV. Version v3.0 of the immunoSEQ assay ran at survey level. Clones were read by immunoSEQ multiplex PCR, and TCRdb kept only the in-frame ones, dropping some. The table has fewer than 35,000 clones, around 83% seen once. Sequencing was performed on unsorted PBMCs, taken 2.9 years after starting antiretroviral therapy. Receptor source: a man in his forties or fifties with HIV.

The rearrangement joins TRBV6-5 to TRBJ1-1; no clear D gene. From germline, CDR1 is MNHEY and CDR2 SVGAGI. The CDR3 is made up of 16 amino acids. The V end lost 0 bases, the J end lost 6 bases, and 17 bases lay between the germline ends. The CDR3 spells CASSYSNERRWAEAFF. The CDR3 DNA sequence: TGTGCCAGCAGTTACTCCAACGAAAGGCGTTGGGCTGAAGCTTTCTTT.

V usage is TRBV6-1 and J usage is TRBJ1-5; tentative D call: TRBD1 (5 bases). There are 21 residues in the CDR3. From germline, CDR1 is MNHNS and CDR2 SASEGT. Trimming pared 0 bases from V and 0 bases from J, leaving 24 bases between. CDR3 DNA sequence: TGTGCCAGCAGTGAAGCCGTAGTGTACTACGACAGTCTCAATAGCAATCAGCCCCAGCATTTT. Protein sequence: CASSEAVVYYDSLNSNQPQHF.

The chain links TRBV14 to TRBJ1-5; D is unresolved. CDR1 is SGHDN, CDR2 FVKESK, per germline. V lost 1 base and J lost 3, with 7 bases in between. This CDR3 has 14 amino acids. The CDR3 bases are TGTGCCAGCAGCCAAGCAGGATTCAATCAGCCCCAGCATTTT. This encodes CASSQAGFNQPQHF. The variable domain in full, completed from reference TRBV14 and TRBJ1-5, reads EAGVTQFPSHSVIEKGQTVTLRCDPISGHDNLYWYRRVMGKEIKFLLHFVKESKQDESGMPNNRFLAERTGGTYSTLKVQPAELEDSGVYFCASSQAGFNQPQHFGDGTRLSIL.

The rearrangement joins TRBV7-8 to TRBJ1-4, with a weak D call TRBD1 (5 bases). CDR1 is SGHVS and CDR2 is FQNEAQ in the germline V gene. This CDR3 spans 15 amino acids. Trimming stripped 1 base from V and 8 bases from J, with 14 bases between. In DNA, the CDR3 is TGTGCCAGCAGCTTAGTCGGCAGGGTGGGCGAAAAACTGTTTTTT. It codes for CASSLVGRVGEKLFF.

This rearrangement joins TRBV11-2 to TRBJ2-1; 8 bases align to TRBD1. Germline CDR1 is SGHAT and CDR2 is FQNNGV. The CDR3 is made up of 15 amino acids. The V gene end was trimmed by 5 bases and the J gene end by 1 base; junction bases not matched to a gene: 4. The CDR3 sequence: CASSPGQGSYNEQFF. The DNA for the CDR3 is TGTGCCAGCAGCCCAGGACAGGGATCCTACAATGAGCAGTTCTTC.

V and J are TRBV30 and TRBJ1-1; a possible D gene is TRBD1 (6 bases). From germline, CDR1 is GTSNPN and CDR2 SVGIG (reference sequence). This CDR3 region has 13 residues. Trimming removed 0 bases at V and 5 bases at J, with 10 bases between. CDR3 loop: CAWSVGGGTEAFF. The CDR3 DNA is TGTGCCTGGAGTGTTGGAGGGGGGACTGAAGCTTTCTTT.

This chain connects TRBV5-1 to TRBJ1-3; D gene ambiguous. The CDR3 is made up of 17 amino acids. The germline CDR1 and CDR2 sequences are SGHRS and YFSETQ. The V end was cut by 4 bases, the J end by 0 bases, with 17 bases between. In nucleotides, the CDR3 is TGCGCCAGCAGCCCCTCCGAGGCGGGGAGCTCTGGAAACACCATATATTTT. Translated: CASSPSEAGSSGNTIYF.

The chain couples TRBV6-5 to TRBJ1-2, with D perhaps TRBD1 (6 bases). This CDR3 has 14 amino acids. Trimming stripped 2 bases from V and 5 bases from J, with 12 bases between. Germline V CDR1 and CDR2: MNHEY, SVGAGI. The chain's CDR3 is CASSYARDTYGYTF. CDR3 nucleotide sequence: TGTGCCAGCAGTTACGCTCGGGACACTTATGGCTACACCTTC.

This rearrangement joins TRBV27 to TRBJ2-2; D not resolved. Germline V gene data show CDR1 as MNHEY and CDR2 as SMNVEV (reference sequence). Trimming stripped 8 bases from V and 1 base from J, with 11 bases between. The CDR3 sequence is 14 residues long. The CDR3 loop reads CASRLGRNTGELFF. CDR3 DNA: TGTGCCAGCCGGCTTGGACGGAACACCGGGGAGCTGTTTTTT.

For the CDR3, the DNA is TGCGCCAGCAGCCTAGAATCTCACCGGGACACATTACGTATGGATACGCAGTATTTT. It encodes CASSLESHRDTLRMDTQYF. The rearrangement links TRBV4-3 to TRBJ2-3; TRBD1 is a possible D gene (6 bases). This CDR3 has 19 amino acids. The germline gives CDR1 LGHNA, CDR2 YSLEER. The V and J ends lost 4 bases and 6 bases respectively, with 29 bases between them.

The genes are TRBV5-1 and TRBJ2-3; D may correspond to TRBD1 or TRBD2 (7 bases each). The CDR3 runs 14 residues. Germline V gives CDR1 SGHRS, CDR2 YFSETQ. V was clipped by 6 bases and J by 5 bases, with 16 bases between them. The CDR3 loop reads CASTAGGGGDTQYF. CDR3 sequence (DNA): TGCGCCAGCACAGCAGGGGGGGGAGGAGATACGCAGTATTTT.

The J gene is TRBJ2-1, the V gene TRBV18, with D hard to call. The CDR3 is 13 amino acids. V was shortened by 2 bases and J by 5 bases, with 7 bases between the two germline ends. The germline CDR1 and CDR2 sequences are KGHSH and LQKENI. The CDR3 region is CASSPIIDNEQFF. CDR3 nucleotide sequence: TGTGCCAGCTCACCAATTATTGACAATGAGCAGTTCTTC.

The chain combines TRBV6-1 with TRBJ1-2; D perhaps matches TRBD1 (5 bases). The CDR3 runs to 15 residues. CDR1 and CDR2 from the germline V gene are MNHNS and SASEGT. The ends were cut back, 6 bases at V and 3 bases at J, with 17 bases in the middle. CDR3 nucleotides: TGTGCCAGCAGCGTCCCGGGGGTGGGATACTATGGCTACACCTTC. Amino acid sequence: CASSVPGVGYYGYTF.

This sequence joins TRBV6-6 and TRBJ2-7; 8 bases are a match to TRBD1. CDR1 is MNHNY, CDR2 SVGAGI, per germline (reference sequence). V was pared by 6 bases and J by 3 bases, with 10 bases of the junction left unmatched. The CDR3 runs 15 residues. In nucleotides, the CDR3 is TGTGCCAGCAGCTCTACCGGGACAGGCCGCTACGAGCAGTACTTC. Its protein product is CASSSTGTGRYEQYF.

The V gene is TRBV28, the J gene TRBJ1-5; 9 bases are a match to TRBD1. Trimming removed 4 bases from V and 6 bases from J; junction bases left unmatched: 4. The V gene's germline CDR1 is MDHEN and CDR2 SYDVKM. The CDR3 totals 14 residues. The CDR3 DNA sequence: TGTGCCAGCAGTTGGGGACAGGGAAGTCAGCCCCAGCATTTT. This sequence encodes CASSWGQGSQPQHF.